These 32 T cell receptor beta chains were sequenced from one sample in a study of T cells in Graves' hyperthyroidism and ophthalmopathy. Researchers took RNA transcripts and amplified the TCR beta CDR3 regions from them. HTBI primers were employed in a first-round RT-PCR of the TCR CDR3. In TCRdb, the multiplex PCR reads were re-called with MiXCR into one record per CDR3 protein. Of roughly 290,000 distinct CDR3 sequences listed, over 15% were seen once; the top ten hold around 61%. Material: blood. The receptors stem from a woman aged 55-75 years with Graves' ophthalmopathy.

This clonotype was picked up many times. This sequence joins TRBV7-2 and TRBJ2-5; 12 bases are shared with TRBD2. The CDR3 contains 19 residues. Germline V gene data show CDR1 as SGHTA and CDR2 as FQGNSA. The ends lost 4 bases at V and 2 bases at J; junction bases unmatched: 14. DNA for the CDR3: TGTGCCAGCAGCTCCCCCCGGACTAGCGGGAAGGTCCCTCAAGAGACCCAGTACTTC. Protein product: CASSSPRTSGKVPQETQYF.

This clonotype was counted many times. This chain connects TRBV20-1 to TRBJ2-7; 7 bases are a match to TRBD2. With 4 bases clipped from V and 3 bases from J, the junction kept 9 bases outside the gene matches. Germline-derived CDR1 and CDR2 are DFQATT and SNEGSKA (reference sequence). CDR3 length: 14 residues. This chain's CDR3 is CSAKSPSGFYEQYF. The CDR3 DNA is TGCAGTGCTAAATCGCCTAGCGGCTTCTACGAGCAGTACTTC.

With regard to this clonotype: This clone may be a read error of a much larger clone one base away. V and J are TRBV12-3 or TRBV12-4 and TRBJ1-1; 9 positions match TRBD1. The CDR3 is made up of 16 amino acids. In DNA form, the CDR3 reads TGTGCCAGCAGTTTGGGGACAGGGAGGATTAACACTGAAGCTTCCTTT. This codes for CASSLGTGRINTEASF.

This clonotype was seen ten or more times. V gene TRBV30 combines with J gene TRBJ2-1; 15 bases are a match to TRBD2. From germline, CDR1 is GTSNPN and CDR2 SVGIG (reference sequence). The V segment lost 0 bases and the J segment 7 bases; nucleotides outside the gene matches: 1. The CDR3 is 15 amino acids. The CDR3 sequence is CAWSVGLAGGNEQFF. The CDR3 DNA reads as TGTGCCTGGAGTGTAGGACTAGCGGGAGGGAATGAGCAGTTCTTC.

Remarks on this clonotype: A much larger clone differs by one base, so this may be a read error. The conserved phenylalanine or tryptophan is not found at the CDR3 terminus, so this likely reflects a read error. The chain is built from TRBV20-1 and TRBJ2-5; either TRBD1 or TRBD2 may supply D (5 bases each). Looked up from germline, CDR1 is DFQATT and CDR2 is SNEGSKA (reference sequence). This CDR3 has 11 residues. Trimming removed 4 bases at V and 4 bases at J, with 7 bases between. The CDR3 is CSAIGTETQYL. CDR3 DNA: TGCAGTGCTATTGGGACAGAGACCCAGTACTTG.

This chain joins TRBV2 and TRBJ2-7; D is undetermined. The germline gives CDR1 SNHLY, CDR2 FYNNEI. The CDR3 spans 15 residues. V was clipped by 2 bases and J by 0 bases, with 11 bases between them. The chain's CDR3 is CASSEYGRSSYEQYF. CDR3 in DNA: TGTGCCAGCAGTGAATATGGCAGGAGCTCCTACGAGCAGTACTTC.

At least ten counts were recorded for this clonotype. This sequence joins TRBV5-1 and TRBJ2-7; D tentatively fits TRBD1 or TRBD2 (5 bases each). CDR1 SGHRS and CDR2 YFSETQ come from the germline V gene. The CDR3 is 15 residues long. V was clipped by 3 bases and J by 2 bases, with 15 bases between them. This CDR3 is CASSSRRPGPYEQYF. CDR3 in DNA: TGCGCCAGCAGCTCCCGAAGACCGGGACCCTACGAGCAGTACTTC.

The chain links TRBV4-3 to TRBJ1-5, with D unresolved. The CDR3 has 13 residues. The V end lost 0 bases, the J end lost 11 bases, and 11 bases lay between the germline ends. CDR1 is LGHNA and CDR2 is YSLEER in the germline V gene. The CDR3 nucleotides read TGCGCCAGCAGCCAAGATAAGGTTGGTGCCCAGCATTTT. It codes for CASSQDKVGAQHF.

The genes are TRBV10-3 and TRBJ2-6; D tentatively fits TRBD1 or TRBD2 (5 bases each). Germline V CDR1 and CDR2: ENHRY, SYGVKD. The length of the CDR3 is 13 residues. V lost 7 bases and J lost 2, with 6 bases in between. In nucleotides, the CDR3 is TGTGCCATCATGGGGGCTGGGGCCAACGTCCTGACTTTC. It yields the protein CAIMGAGANVLTF.

This clonotype appeared a few times. V is TRBV20-1 and J is TRBJ1-2; D not resolved. V was cut by 3 bases and J by 0 bases, with 11 bases left in between. Looked up from germline, CDR1 is DFQATT and CDR2 is SNEGSKA (reference sequence). This CDR3 region has 14 residues. The CDR3 sequence is CSASSPASNYGYTF. DNA of the CDR3: TGCAGTGCTAGTAGTCCAGCCTCTAACTATGGCTACACCTTC.

The rearrangement uses TRBV4-1 and TRBJ1-3; D gene unclear. Trimming shortened V by 4 bases and J by 2 bases, and 6 bases separated the two germline ends. This CDR3 comprises 13 residues. The germline V gene encodes CDR1 MGHRA and CDR2 YSYEKL. The CDR3 loop reads CASSLGPGNTIYF. As DNA, the CDR3 is TGCGCCAGCAGCCTGGGCCCTGGAAACACCATATATTTT.

This clonotype was seen repeatedly, ten times or more. The genes are TRBV12-3 or TRBV12-4 and TRBJ1-6, with D uncertain. The CDR3 has 13 amino acids. Trimming cost V 2 bases and J 8 bases, with 7 bases left between them. CDR3 in amino acids: CASSLSEDSPLHF. The CDR3 DNA reads as TGTGCCAGCAGTTTATCGGAGGATTCACCCCTCCACTTT.

The V and J genes are TRBV3-1 and TRBJ2-7, with 10 nucleotides matching TRBD2. Looked up from germline, CDR1 is LGHDT and CDR2 is YNNKEL (reference sequence). This CDR3 has 17 amino acids. V lost 4 bases, J lost 4 bases, and 13 bases stayed unmatched. For the CDR3, the DNA is TGTGCCAGCAGCCCGCCCTCCGCTAGCGGGAGATGGTACGAGCAGTACTTC. Translation: CASSPPSASGRWYEQYF.

This sequence joins TRBV5-4 and TRBJ1-1; D not resolved. The germline V gene has CDR1 SGHNT and CDR2 YYREEE (reference sequence). V was clipped by 4 bases and J by 0 bases, with 13 bases between them. CDR3 length equals 15 residues. CDR3 coding DNA: TGTGCCAGCAGCCGCCCACATCAGATGAACACTGAAGCTTTCTTT. Translation: CASSRPHQMNTEAFF.

V usage is TRBV19 and J usage is TRBJ1-2, with D perhaps TRBD1 (5 bases). The V end lost 5 bases, the J end lost 4 bases, and 17 bases lay between the germline ends. The germline V gene has CDR1 LNHDA and CDR2 SQIVND (reference sequence). The CDR3 extends over 15 amino acids. CDR3 in DNA: TGTGCCAGTAGTCCTGAGAGGGGTCGGAGCTATGGCTACACCTTC. It is translated as CASSPERGRSYGYTF. Supplemented by reference TRBV19 and TRBJ1-2, the full variable domain reads DGGITQSPKYLFRKEGQNVTLSCEQNLNHDAMYWYRQDPGQGLRLIYYSQIVNDFQKGDIAEGYSVSREKKESFPLTVTSAQKNPTAFYLCASSPERGRSYGYTFGSGTRLTVV.

This clonotype was found a few times. This rearrangement joins TRBV29-1 to TRBJ1-2; possibly TRBD1 for D (5 bases). The V end was cut by 7 bases, the J end by 7 bases, with 19 bases between. The germline V gene encodes CDR1 SQVTM and CDR2 ANQGSEA. This CDR3 has 13 amino acids. In DNA, the CDR3 is TGCAGCGCTTACGTGTCAGGGATCGGTGGCTACACCTTC. Its translation is CSAYVSGIGGYTF.

This clonotype was found many times. This chain links TRBV12-3 or TRBV12-4 with TRBJ2-5; D is undetermined. The CDR3 has 16 residues. Trimming cost V 2 bases and J 8 bases, with 21 bases left between them. CDR3 DNA: TGTGCCAGCAGTTTATATCCCCTTTGGACCACCCAAACCCAGTACTTC. It yields the protein CASSLYPLWTTQTQYF.

In this sample, this clonotype turned up once. The chain carries TRBV19 and TRBJ1-1, with D possibly TRBD1 on 6 matching bases. The CDR3 spans 15 residues. The germline V and J ends were trimmed by 5 bases and 4 bases, with 17 bases remaining between them. Per germline, CDR1 LNHDA and CDR2 SQIVND (reference sequence). CDR3 sequence (DNA): TGTGCCAGTAGTGCCAGCCGGGGGCAGGGCACTGAAGCTTTCTTT. It specifies CASSASRGQGTEAFF.

The V and J genes are TRBV2 and TRBJ1-2; D unresolved. From germline, CDR1 is SNHLY and CDR2 FYNNEI. V was trimmed by 6 bases and J by 8 bases, leaving 13 bases between them. CDR3 size: 12 residues. The CDR3 DNA sequence: TGTGCCAGCAGCTTGGAGGTCGGCGGCTACACCTTC. Translation gives CASSLEVGGYTF.

The chain couples TRBV15 to TRBJ1-5; D not resolved. The CDR3 loop spans 17 amino acids. Trimming stripped 0 bases from V and 0 bases from J, with 12 bases between. Germline CDR1 is LNHNV and CDR2 is YYDKDF (reference sequence). The CDR3 DNA is TGTGCCACCAGCAGAGAATCGGCAGGCCATAGCAATCAGCCCCAGCATTTT. Protein sequence: CATSRESAGHSNQPQHF.

As concerns this clonotype: Since a much larger clone is just one base distant, this may be a read error. The chain couples TRBV12-3 or TRBV12-4 to TRBJ2-7; TRBD1 might be the D (5 bases). Trimming removed 4 bases at V and 5 bases at J, with 15 bases between. There are 14 residues in the CDR3. The CDR3 spells CASSSGANSHEQYF. In nucleotides, the CDR3 is TGTGCCAGCAGTTCTGGGGCAAACTCTCACGAGCAGTACTTC.

This clonotype has ten or more counts. The J gene is TRBJ1-2, the V gene TRBV3-1; no clear D gene. Trimming removed 6 bases at V and 8 bases at J, with 10 bases between. This CDR3 spans 11 amino acids. CDR1 is LGHDT, CDR2 YNNKEL, per germline (reference sequence). The DNA of the CDR3 is TGTGCCAGCAGTTCTGAGCGGGGCTACACCTTC. It is translated as CASSSERGYTF.

This chain uses TRBV7-8 with TRBJ2-4; D gene unclear. CDR1 and CDR2 from the germline V gene are SGHVS and FQNEAQ. The CDR3 sequence is 16 residues long. V was clipped by 1 base and J by 2 bases, with 12 bases between them. CDR3 amino acids: CASSLEAAVPKNIQYF. The CDR3, as DNA: TGTGCCAGCAGCTTAGAGGCAGCCGTTCCCAAAAACATTCAGTACTTC.

A few counts support this clonotype. V is TRBV3-1 and J is TRBJ2-2; possible D gene TRBD2, 6 bases. Trimming removed 2 bases at V and 6 bases at J, with 16 bases between. The CDR3 is 16 amino acids. CDR1 is LGHDT, CDR2 YNNKEL, per germline (reference sequence). CDR3 sequence (DNA): TGTGCCAGCAGCCAAAGGGTTAGCGGTTCACCCGGGGAGCTGTTTTTT. This codes for CASSQRVSGSPGELFF.

The J gene is TRBJ1-6, the V gene TRBV28; TRBD1 matches 9 bases. V lost 4 bases, J lost 7 bases, and 5 bases stayed unmatched. Germline V gene sequence: CDR1 MDHEN, CDR2 SYDVKM. This CDR3 contains 15 residues. CDR3: CASSSLTGGNSPLHF. The DNA for the CDR3 is TGTGCCAGCAGTTCATTGACAGGGGGGAATTCACCCCTCCACTTT.

Remarks on this clonotype: It may be a read error: a sequence one base away is much more abundant. The chain uses TRBV2 and TRBJ2-4; 12 nucleotides agree with TRBD1. Germline V gene data show CDR1 as SNHLY and CDR2 as FYNNEI. The junction had 9 bases not matched to a gene; V was cut back by 4 bases and J by 8 bases. This CDR3 is 16 amino acids long. As DNA, the CDR3 is TGTGCCAGCAGTGCCGGGACAGGGGGCTTCTTGGACATTCAGTACTTC. It yields the protein CASSAGTGGFLDIQYF. Looking up the rest from reference TRBV2 and TRBJ2-4 gives the full variable domain: EPEVTQTPSHQVTQMGQEVILRCVPISNHLYFYWYRQILGQKVEFLVSFYNNEISEKSEIFDDQFSVERPDGSNFTLKIRSTKLEDSAMYFCASSAGTGGFLDIQYFGAGTRLSVL.

At least ten counts were recorded for this clonotype. This chain joins TRBV11-2 and TRBJ2-3; TRBD2 matches 13 bases. With 2 bases clipped from V and 4 bases from J, the junction kept 9 bases outside the gene matches. The CDR3 loop spans 18 amino acids. The V gene's germline CDR1 is SGHAT and CDR2 FQNNGV. The CDR3 DNA follows: TGTGCCAGCAGCTTACCCATGGGACTAGCGGGACAATCAGATACGCAGTATTTT. It encodes CASSLPMGLAGQSDTQYF. The full variable domain, completed using reference TRBV11-2 and TRBJ2-3, is EAGVAQSPRYKIIEKRQSVAFWCNPISGHATLYWYQQILGQGPKLLIQFQNNGVVDDSQLPKDRFSAERLKGVDSTLKIQPAKLEDSAVYLCASSLPMGLAGQSDTQYFGPGTRLTVL.

This clonotype has at least ten counts. The CDR3 protein is CASSLGTGGRWTEAFF. DNA for the CDR3: TGTGCCAGCAGTTTAGGGACAGGTGGGAGGTGGACTGAAGCTTTCTTT. The V gene is TRBV27, the J gene TRBJ1-1, with 8 bases matching TRBD1. Germline loops: CDR1 MNHEY, CDR2 SMNVEV (reference sequence). This CDR3 is built from 16 residues. With V trimmed by 2 bases and J by 5 bases, 10 bases remained unmatched.

This clonotype occurred a few times. The chain uses TRBV6-2 or TRBV6-3 and TRBJ2-3; 8 nucleotides align to TRBD2. Per germline, CDR1 MNHEY and CDR2 SVGEGT. The CDR3 contains 18 residues. V lost 6 bases and J lost 4; bases outside the gene matches: 18. CDR3 sequence reads: CASSRLKGRGAVSDTQYF. The CDR3 nucleotides are TGTGCCAGCAGCCGCCTTAAGGGGCGGGGGGCTGTGTCAGATACGCAGTATTTT.

This clonotype was counted a few times. The chain employs TRBV6-1 and TRBJ1-1; D unclear. The CDR3 length is 13 residues. V gave up 5 bases and J gave up 2 bases, with 9 bases separating them. Germline CDR1 reads MNHNS; CDR2 reads SASEGT. The CDR3 region is CASSPGFNTEAFF. CDR3 sequence (DNA): TGTGCCAGCAGTCCCGGATTCAACACTGAAGCTTTCTTT.

The chain combines TRBV27 with TRBJ2-2, with D perhaps TRBD1 (6 bases). This CDR3 is built from 14 residues. CDR1 MNHEY and CDR2 SMNVEV come from the germline V gene (reference sequence). The V gene lost 1 base and the J gene lost 5 bases, with 8 bases spanning the gap. CDR3 in DNA: TGTGCCAGCAGTTTATTAGGGGGAACCGGGGAGCTGTTTTTT. Translating it yields CASSLLGGTGELFF.

This clonotype has a handful of counts. The chain uses TRBV4-2 and TRBJ1-1, with TRBD1 as a possible D gene (5 bases). The CDR3 covers 14 residues. V gave up 1 base and J gave up 5 bases, with 11 bases separating them. Germline loops: CDR1 LGHNA, CDR2 YNFKEQ. The CDR3 protein is CASSQGHRRTEAFF. The CDR3 DNA reads TGTGCCAGCAGCCAAGGACACAGGAGAACTGAAGCTTTCTTT.